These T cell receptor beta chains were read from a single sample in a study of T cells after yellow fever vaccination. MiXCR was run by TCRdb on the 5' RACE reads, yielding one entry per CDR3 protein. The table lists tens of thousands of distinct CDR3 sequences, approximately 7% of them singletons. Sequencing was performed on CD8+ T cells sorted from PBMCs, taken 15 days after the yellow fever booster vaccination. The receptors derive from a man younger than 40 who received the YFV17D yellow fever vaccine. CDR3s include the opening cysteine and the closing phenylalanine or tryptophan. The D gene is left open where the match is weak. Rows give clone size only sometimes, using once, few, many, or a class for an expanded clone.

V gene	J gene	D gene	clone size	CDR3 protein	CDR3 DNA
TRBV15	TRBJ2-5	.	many	CATSRVLAASQETQYF	TGTGCCACCAGCAGAGTTCTTGCGGCGTCCCAAGAGACCCAGTACTTC
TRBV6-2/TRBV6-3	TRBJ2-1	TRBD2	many	CASSPQRGSYNEQFF	TGTGCCAGCAGCCCTCAGCGGGGCTCCTACAATGAGCAGTTCTTC
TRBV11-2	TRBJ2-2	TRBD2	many	CASSRVVAGAIGELFF	TGTGCCAGCAGCCGCGTGGTAGCGGGAGCTATCGGGGAGCTGTTTTTT
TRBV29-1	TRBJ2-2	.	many	CSVVGAHTGELFF	TGCAGCGTTGTGGGGGCCCACACCGGGGAGCTGTTTTTT
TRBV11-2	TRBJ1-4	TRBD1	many	CASSLGSGTDATNEKLFF	TGTGCCAGCAGCTTAGGGTCCGGGACAGACGCAACTAATGAAAAACTGTTTTTT
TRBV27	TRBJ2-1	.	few	CASSSDGGHNEQFF	TGTGCCAGCAGTAGCGATGGTGGGCACAATGAGCAGTTCTTC
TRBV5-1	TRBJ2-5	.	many	CASSLVGDGQETQYF	TGCGCCAGCAGCTTGGTAGGGGACGGGCAAGAGACCCAGTACTTC
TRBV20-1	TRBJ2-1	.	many	CSAGERAAFNEQFF	TGCAGTGCCGGAGAAAGAGCGGCGTTCAATGAGCAGTTCTTC
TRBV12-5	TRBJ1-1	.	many	CATRGAHPEAFF	TGTGCAACGAGGGGGGCGCATCCTGAAGCTTTCTTT
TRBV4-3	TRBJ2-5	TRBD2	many	CASSQVAGGPRETQYF	TGCGCCAGCAGCCAAGTAGCGGGAGGGCCGAGAGAGACCCAGTACTTC
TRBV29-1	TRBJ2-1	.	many	CSAEGSSYNEQFF	TGCAGCGCCGAGGGGAGCTCCTACAATGAGCAGTTCTTC
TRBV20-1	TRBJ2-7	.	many	CSAFRGEDFHEQYF	TGCAGTGCTTTCCGAGGGGAGGACTTCCACGAGCAGTACTTC
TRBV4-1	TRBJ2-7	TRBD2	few	CASSPGGLAGVHEQYF	TGCGCCAGCAGCCCGGGCGGGCTAGCGGGAGTCCACGAGCAGTACTTC
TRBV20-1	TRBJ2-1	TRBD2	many	CSARRLLAGVNEQFF	TGCAGTGCTAGAAGGCTCCTAGCGGGAGTCAATGAGCAGTTCTTC
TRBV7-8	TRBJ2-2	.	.	CASSLVGAATGELFF	TGTGCCAGCAGCTTAGTTGGGGCAGCCACCGGGGAGCTGTTTTTT
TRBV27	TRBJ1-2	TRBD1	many	CASSLTGAGLGGYTF	TGTGCCAGCAGTCTTACAGGGGCAGGCCTTGGTGGCTACACCTTC
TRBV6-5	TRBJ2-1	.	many	CASSYSFYNEQFF	TGTGCCAGCAGTTACTCCTTCTACAATGAGCAGTTCTTC
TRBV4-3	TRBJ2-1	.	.	CASSLALQVNEQFF	TGCGCCAGCAGCCTCGCCCTACAGGTCAATGAGCAGTTCTTC
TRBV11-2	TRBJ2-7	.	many	CASSSPDPPRGVQYF	TGTGCCAGCAGCTCCCCAGACCCCCCTAGGGGAGTGCAGTACTTC
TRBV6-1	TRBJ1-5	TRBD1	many	CATKGLETGENQPQHF	TGTGCCACCAAAGGGTTGGAGACAGGGGAAAATCAGCCCCAGCATTTT
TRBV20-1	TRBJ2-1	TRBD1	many	CSADRDRRSNEQFF	TGCAGTGCCGACCGGGACAGGCGGTCGAATGAGCAGTTCTTC
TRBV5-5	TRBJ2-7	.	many	CASSLRWQGSYEQYF	TGTGCCAGCAGCTTGAGATGGCAAGGCTCCTACGAGCAGTACTTC
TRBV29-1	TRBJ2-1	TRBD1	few	CSVDPGTGGPEQFF	TGCAGCGTTGACCCCGGGACAGGGGGCCCTGAGCAGTTCTTC
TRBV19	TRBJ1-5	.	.	CASTWGLGNQPQHF	TGTGCCAGTACATGGGGTCTCGGCAATCAGCCCCAGCATTTT
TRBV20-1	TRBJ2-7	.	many	CSARGDLGYEQYF	TGCAGTGCTAGAGGTGATTTGGGCTACGAGCAGTACTTC
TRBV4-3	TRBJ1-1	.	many	CASSRWTATEAFF	TGCGCCAGCAGCCGCTGGACAGCTACTGAAGCTTTCTTT
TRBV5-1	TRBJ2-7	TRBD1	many	CASSLAAGGFYEQYF	TGCGCCAGCAGCTTGGCCGCAGGGGGCTTCTACGAGCAGTACTTC
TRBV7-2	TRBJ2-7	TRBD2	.	CASSLLAGVFDEQYF	TGTGCCAGCAGCTTATTAGCGGGAGTGTTTGACGAGCAGTACTTC
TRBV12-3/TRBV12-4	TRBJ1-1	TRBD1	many	CASSLGTGDGTEAFF	TGTGCCAGCAGTTTAGGGACAGGGGACGGCACTGAAGCTTTCTTT